One and the same sample provided the 30 T cell receptor beta chains below, sequenced in a study of shared clonotypes between healthy human individuals. The protocol was immunoSEQ multiplex PCR, while the TCRdb copy is restricted to in-frame clones and leaves out a portion. The table shows about 1.1 million clones, with 60% to 80% occurring only once. Sequencing used memory CD4+ T cells from PBMCs. Subset given: CD45RA-negative fraction. Receptor source: a man between 18 and 35 years old in good health. Some clones in this sample may be carry-over from other donors' samples.

This clone was picked up one time. V usage is TRBV9 and J usage is TRBJ1-1; D may be TRBD1 (5 bases). With 4 bases removed from V and 4 bases from J, the gap between germline ends came to 11 bases. The germline V gene has CDR1 SGDLS and CDR2 YYNGEE. The CDR3 spans 13 residues. CDR3 region: CASSLTGGTEAFF. CDR3 bases: TGTGCCAGCAGCCTTACCGGGGGCACTGAAGCTTTCTTT.

This chain uses TRBV18 with TRBJ2-7; maybe TRBD2 (5 bases). With 3 bases removed from V and 4 bases from J, the gap between germline ends came to 7 bases. Germline V lookup: CDR1 KGHSH, CDR2 LQKENI. The CDR3 contains 12 residues. CDR3 region: CASSPRRYEQYF. The CDR3 coding sequence is TGTGCCAGCTCACCGAGGAGGTACGAGCAGTACTTC. Based on the CDR3 plus reference TRBV18 and TRBJ2-7, the full variable domain is NAGVMQNPRHLVRRRGQEARLRCSPMKGHSHVYWYRQLPEEGLKFMVYLQKENIIDESGMPKERFSAEFPKEGPSILRIQQVVRGDSAAYFCASSPRRYEQYFGPGTRLTVT.

The chain is built from TRBV5-6 and TRBJ2-3; no firm D call. The ends were cut back, 0 bases at V and 5 bases at J, with 4 bases in the middle. The germline V gene has CDR1 SGHDT and CDR2 YYEEEE. This CDR3 comprises 12 residues. CDR3 DNA sequence: TGTGCCAGCAGCTTGGGGTTAGATACGCAGTATTTT. It encodes CASSLGLDTQYF.

The chain couples TRBV7-9 to TRBJ2-2; a weak D match, TRBD2 (6 bases). This CDR3 region has 16 residues. Trimming left V 4 bases short and J 2 bases short, with 14 bases between. From germline, CDR1 is SEHNR and CDR2 FQNEAQ (reference sequence). The CDR3 sequence: CASSSQGLFNTGELFF. The CDR3, as DNA: TGTGCCAGCAGCTCCCAGGGACTCTTCAACACCGGGGAGCTGTTTTTT.

The chain carries TRBV28 and TRBJ2-7, with D possibly matching TRBD2 (5 bases). The CDR3 sequence is 10 residues long. V gave up 8 bases and J gave up 4 bases, with 6 bases separating them. Germline assignment: CDR1 MDHEN and CDR2 SYDVKM. As DNA, the CDR3 is TGTGCCAGCGCGGGTTACGAGCAGTACTTC. This codes for CASAGYEQYF. Variable domain in full (rest from reference TRBV28 and TRBJ2-7): DVKVTQSSRYLVKRTGEKVFLECVQDMDHENMFWYRQDPGLGLRLIYFSYDVKMKEKGDIPEGYSVSREKKERFSLILESASTNQTSMYLCASAGYEQYFGPGTRLTVT.

This clone has a handful of counts. This rearrangement joins TRBV6-1 to TRBJ2-1; possible D gene TRBD1, 7 bases. Germline CDR1 and CDR2: MNHNS and SASEGT. V was clipped by 7 bases and J by 9 bases, with 22 bases between them. This CDR3 comprises 15 residues. The CDR3 protein is CASIRTLAQGGEQFF. As DNA, the CDR3 is TGTGCCAGCATCCGTACCCTAGCGCAGGGGGGTGAGCAGTTCTTC.

The chain combines TRBV2 with TRBJ2-7; D not resolved. Germline-derived CDR1 and CDR2 are SNHLY and FYNNEI. The CDR3 covers 12 residues. V lost 9 bases to trimming and J lost 2 bases, with 11 bases between them. The CDR3, as DNA: TGTGCCAGTGCACTGGCAGCCTACGAGCAGTACTTC. Its protein is CASALAAYEQYF. Drawing the rest from reference TRBV2 and TRBJ2-7, the complete variable domain is EPEVTQTPSHQVTQMGQEVILRCVPISNHLYFYWYRQILGQKVEFLVSFYNNEISEKSEIFDDQFSVERPDGSNFTLKIRSTKLEDSAMYFCASALAAYEQYFGPGTRLTVT.

A note on this clone: At one of its ends the junction is not consistent with the germline gene, which may arise from a read error. V gene TRBV2 combines with J gene TRBJ1-2; D might be TRBD1 (5 bases). The germline V gene encodes CDR1 SNHLY and CDR2 FYNNEI. The CDR3 has 14 residues. The CDR3 nucleotides are TGTGCCAGCAGCCGAGAGGGTCAGGGCTATGGCCACACCTTC. Translating it yields CASSREGQGYGHTF.

This clone was detected only once. Other DNA sequences in this specimen translate into the identical CDR3. CDR3: CASSLSNEQFF. DNA of the CDR3: TGTGCCAGCAGCTTATCCAATGAGCAGTTCTTC. The V call is TRBV7-6, the J call TRBJ2-1; D uncertain. Trimming left V 2 bases short and J 6 bases short, with 2 bases between. Germline V gene lookup returns CDR1 SGHVS and CDR2 FNYEAQ. CDR3 length: 11 residues.

V and J are TRBV19 and TRBJ2-2, with D unresolved. The CDR3 totals 14 residues. The germline CDR1 and CDR2 sequences are LNHDA and SQIVND (reference sequence). With 2 bases removed from V and 5 bases from J, the gap between germline ends came to 9 bases. The CDR3 reads CASSISSWTGELFF. The CDR3 DNA follows: TGTGCCAGTAGTATATCTTCTTGGACCGGGGAGCTGTTTTTT.

Remarks on this clone: Additional DNA sequences in this sample encode the identical CDR3. V and J are TRBV28 and TRBJ2-3; no reliable D call. The CDR3 is 14 amino acids. Germline loops: CDR1 MDHEN, CDR2 SYDVKM. The V gene lost 2 bases and the J gene lost 0 bases, with 6 bases spanning the gap. The CDR3 coding sequence is TGTGCCAGCAGTTTACCCGACAGCACAGATACGCAGTATTTT. Its translation: CASSLPDSTDTQYF.

This chain uses TRBV10-2 with TRBJ2-5; possibly TRBD1 for D (5 bases). The CDR3 has 13 residues. The germline V gene has CDR1 WSHSY and CDR2 SAAADI. V lost 6 bases and J 4 bases, leaving 12 bases between the germline ends. The CDR3 sequence: CASRDGHLETQYF. DNA of the CDR3: TGCGCCAGCAGAGACGGACATTTAGAGACCCAGTACTTC.

This sequence joins TRBV15 and TRBJ2-3; no firm D call. V was cut by 0 bases and J by 2 bases, with 9 bases left in between. Germline V gene lookup returns CDR1 LNHNV and CDR2 YYDKDF (reference sequence). The CDR3 consists of 15 residues. The CDR3 nucleotides read TGTGCCACCAGCAGAGATCGGGCGGTCACAGATACGCAGTATTTT. Protein: CATSRDRAVTDTQYF.

In nucleotides, the CDR3 is TGCGCCAGCAGCTTGCTCGGCGGGACCGAAGAGACCCAGTACTTC. This codes for CASSLLGGTEETQYF. The chain couples TRBV5-1 to TRBJ2-5; TRBD2 is a possible D gene (6 bases). The CDR3 has 15 residues. Germline CDR1 SGHRS, CDR2 YFSETQ. The V end was cut by 1 base, the J end by 3 bases, with 13 bases between.

The chain uses TRBV11-2 and TRBJ2-2, with 7 bases that match TRBD2. The V segment lost 2 bases and the J segment 5 bases; nucleotides outside the gene matches: 8. The CDR3 loop spans 16 amino acids. Germline V gives CDR1 SGHAT, CDR2 FQNNGV. The CDR3 reads CASSLLGLPNTGELFF. CDR3 DNA: TGTGCCAGCAGCTTATTGGGACTACCAAATACCGGGGAGCTGTTTTTT. Complete variable domain (other parts from reference TRBV11-2 and TRBJ2-2): EAGVAQSPRYKIIEKRQSVAFWCNPISGHATLYWYQQILGQGPKLLIQFQNNGVVDDSQLPKDRFSAERLKGVDSTLKIQPAKLEDSAVYLCASSLLGLPNTGELFFGEGSRLTVL.

Only a few counts were recorded for this clone. The V gene is TRBV6-5, the J gene TRBJ1-1, with TRBD1 as a possible D gene (5 bases). Germline CDR1 is MNHEY and CDR2 is SVGAGI. V lost 5 bases, J lost 7 bases, and 11 bases lay in between. CDR3 length: 12 residues. The CDR3, as DNA: TGTGCCAGCAGTATGACAGTGGGTGAAGCTTTCTTT. Its protein is CASSMTVGEAFF.

The chain is built from TRBV9 and TRBJ2-5; the match to TRBD2 covers 7 bases. CDR1 SGDLS and CDR2 YYNGEE come from the germline V gene. Germline trimming cut 0 bases from V and 1 base from J; bases unmatched to any gene: 6. The length of the CDR3 is 16 residues. CDR3 residues: CASSVGSAGTQETQYF. CDR3 DNA: TGTGCCAGCAGCGTAGGGTCAGCGGGGACCCAAGAGACCCAGTACTTC.

The V call is TRBV7-3, the J call TRBJ2-3, with D possibly being TRBD2 (5 bases). The germline gives CDR1 SGHTA, CDR2 FQGTGA. The CDR3 runs to 15 residues. V lost 2 bases, J lost 1 base, and 10 bases lay in between. The CDR3 is CASSLRGLGTDTQYF. The CDR3 bases are TGTGCCAGCAGCTTACGGGGTCTTGGCACAGATACGCAGTATTTT.

This clone was counted only a few times. The gene calls are TRBV19 and TRBJ1-1; no clear D. This CDR3 has 13 amino acids. From germline, CDR1 is LNHDA and CDR2 SQIVND (reference sequence). With 5 bases removed from V and 0 bases from J, the gap between germline ends came to 7 bases. CDR3 nucleotides: TGTGCCAGTAGTCCGCTGCTGAACACTGAAGCTTTCTTT. This translates into CASSPLLNTEAFF.

Comment on this clone: The junction shows a germline mismatch at one end, possibly a read error. The chain combines TRBV5-4 with TRBJ2-7; the match to TRBD2 covers 9 bases. CDR1 SGHNT and CDR2 YYREEE come from the germline V gene (reference sequence). The CDR3 loop spans 15 amino acids. The CDR3 region is CASSSPTSGRDEQYF. The CDR3 region has the DNA TGTGCTAGCAGCTCCCCGACTAGCGGCAGGGACGAGCAGTACTTC.

A few counts support this clone. The chain combines TRBV6-1 with TRBJ1-2; D gene ambiguous. The ends were cut back, 6 bases at V and 4 bases at J, with 6 bases in the middle. The CDR3 contains 11 residues. Germline CDR1 is MNHNS and CDR2 is SASEGT. CDR3 protein: CASREVYGYTF. DNA for the CDR3: TGTGCCAGCAGGGAGGTCTATGGCTACACCTTC.

The rearrangement uses TRBV10-3 and TRBJ2-7; 10 bases are a match to TRBD1. This CDR3 is built from 15 residues. Germline-derived CDR1 and CDR2 are ENHRY and SYGVKD. J was trimmed by 2 bases and V by 6 bases; bases with no gene match: 7. CDR3 amino acids: CAISGDRGGPYEQYF. The CDR3, as DNA: TGTGCCATCAGCGGGGACAGGGGCGGACCCTACGAGCAGTACTTC.

The rearrangement links TRBV5-1 to TRBJ2-7; possibly TRBD2 for D (6 bases). Germline lookup yields CDR1 SGHRS and CDR2 YFSETQ. V was pared by 1 base and J by 5 bases, with 7 bases between. The CDR3 is made up of 12 amino acids. The CDR3 is CASSLPGDEQYF. DNA for the CDR3: TGCGCCAGCAGCTTGCCGGGGGACGAGCAGTACTTC.

This chain joins TRBV7-2 and TRBJ1-5, with TRBD1 identical over 11 bases. Germline lookup yields CDR1 SGHTA and CDR2 FQGNSA. V dropped 5 bases and J dropped 4; count of bases not matched to a gene: 16. The CDR3 extends over 19 amino acids. CDR3 amino acids: CASSPPPGQGASGNQPQHF. The CDR3 DNA follows: TGTGCCAGCAGCCCACCCCCCGGACAGGGGGCGTCGGGGAATCAGCCCCAGCATTTT.

The chain uses TRBV2 and TRBJ2-6; D is possibly TRBD1 or TRBD2 (7 bases each). The CDR3 is 15 residues long. The germline V gene has CDR1 SNHLY and CDR2 FYNNEI. V was clipped by 7 bases and J by 0 bases, with 10 bases between them. The DNA for the CDR3 is TGTGCCAGCACAGGGGGGGCCTCTGGGGCCAACGTCCTGACTTTC. Translating it yields CASTGGASGANVLTF.

V and J are TRBV5-1 and TRBJ1-1, with D possibly matching TRBD1 (6 bases). The CDR3 is 14 amino acids. CDR1 is SGHRS, CDR2 YFSETQ, per germline. V shed 0 bases and J shed 7 bases, with 13 bases lying between them. The CDR3 region has the DNA TGCGCCAGCAGCTTGGGGGGGCCGTGGGATGAAGCTTTCTTT. It yields the protein CASSLGGPWDEAFF.

There are a few counts of this clone. The sample contains more than one DNA sequence encoding this CDR3. This chain uses TRBV5-4 with TRBJ2-3; TRBD2 matches 9 bases. CDR3 size: 15 residues. CDR1 is SGHNT, CDR2 YYREEE, per germline (reference sequence). V lost 2 bases, J lost 1 base, and 2 bases stayed unmatched. The CDR3 coding sequence is TGTGCCAGCAGCTTAAGGACTAGCGGCACAGATACGCAGTATTTT. Amino acids: CASSLRTSGTDTQYF.

The chain recombines TRBV5-4 with TRBJ2-5; TRBD1 is a possible D gene (6 bases). This CDR3 is 14 amino acids long. The V end was cut by 1 base, the J end by 1 base, with 8 bases between. Per the germline V gene, CDR1 is SGHNT and CDR2 is YYREEE (reference sequence). As DNA, the CDR3 is TGTGCCAGCAGCTTGTGGGGGCGCCAAGAGACCCAGTACTTC. Translated, it gives CASSLWGRQETQYF.

The DNA of the CDR3 is TGTGCCAGCAGGGTGGGCAACTGGGCAACTAATGAAAAACTGTTTTTT. Encoded protein: CASRVGNWATNEKLFF. The rearrangement joins TRBV6-4 to TRBJ1-4; D is ambiguous. The V gene lost 6 bases and the J gene lost 0 bases, with 14 bases spanning the gap. Germline V gene sequence: CDR1 MRHNA, CDR2 SNTAGT. The CDR3 runs 16 residues.

The gene calls are TRBV28 and TRBJ1-5; D ambiguous. The V end lost 3 bases, the J end lost 8 bases, and 8 bases lay between the germline ends. Per germline, CDR1 MDHEN and CDR2 SYDVKM. The CDR3 has 12 residues. This CDR3 is CASSLLQKPQHF. In nucleotides, the CDR3 is TGTGCCAGCAGTTTGTTACAGAAGCCCCAGCATTTT.